The 21 T cell receptor beta chains below all came from one sample that was sequenced in a study of long-term antiretroviral therapy in people with HIV. The immunoSEQ assay was v3.0, run at survey level. Using immunoSEQ multiplex PCR, the repertoire was profiled, and TCRdb retains in-frame clones only, with some absent. The sample lists approximately 21,000 clones, more than 80% occurring once. The source was unsorted PBMCs, collected roughly 6.1 years after starting antiretroviral therapy. Source of these receptors: a man younger than 40 with HIV.

The chain uses TRBV4-1 and TRBJ1-5; D possibly corresponds to TRBD1 (6 bases). The CDR3 is 17 amino acids. The V gene lost 1 base and the J gene lost 8 bases, with 21 bases spanning the gap. Germline lookup yields CDR1 MGHRA and CDR2 YSYEKL. The CDR3 sequence: CASSQVGAGAYQEPQHF. DNA for the CDR3: TGCGCCAGCAGCCAAGTGGGAGCAGGGGCCTACCAGGAGCCCCAGCATTTT.

The V and J genes are TRBV7-2 and TRBJ2-2; D remains unclear. V lost 0 bases, J lost 2 bases, and 4 bases lay in between. CDR3 length equals 14 residues. CDR1 and CDR2 (germline): SGHTA, FQGNSA. This CDR3 reads CASSLAGNTGELFF. CDR3 nucleotide sequence: TGTGCCAGCAGCTTAGCTGGAAACACCGGGGAGCTGTTTTTT. Full variable domain (missing parts from reference TRBV7-2 and TRBJ2-2): GAGVSQSPSNKVTEKGKDVELRCDPISGHTALYWYRQSLGQGLEFLIYFQGNSAPDKSGLPSDRFSAERTGGSVSTLTIQRTQQEDSAVYLCASSLAGNTGELFFGEGSRLTVL.

J is TRBJ2-2 and V is TRBV7-9, with 9 bases identical to TRBD1. The CDR3 is 15 residues long. CDR1 SEHNR and CDR2 FQNEAQ come from the germline V gene (reference sequence). The CDR3 spells CAPNRGHEFTGELFF. CDR3 DNA: TGTGCTCCCAACAGGGGGCACGAATTCACCGGGGAGCTGTTTTTT.

The chain recombines TRBV6-5 with TRBJ1-1; possibly TRBD1 for D (6 bases). The germline V and J ends were trimmed by 6 bases and 10 bases, with 12 bases remaining between them. This CDR3 contains 11 residues. Germline loops: CDR1 MNHEY, CDR2 SVGAGI. CDR3: CASRTRGTAFF. The DNA of the CDR3 is TGTGCCAGCAGGACGAGGGGGACAGCTTTCTTT.

This chain connects TRBV4-3 to TRBJ2-1; either TRBD1 or TRBD2 may supply D (7 bases each). CDR1 LGHNA and CDR2 YSLEER come from the germline V gene. The CDR3 consists of 13 residues. V gave up 2 bases and J gave up 11 bases, with 13 bases separating them. The CDR3 loop is CASSQRGDSQQFF. DNA for the CDR3: TGCGCCAGCAGCCAACGGGGGGACAGCCAGCAGTTCTTC.

This clone came up a few times. This chain connects TRBV28 to TRBJ1-5, with no clear D. This CDR3 has 14 residues. Trimming took 5 bases from V and 0 from J, leaving 8 bases between them. Germline CDR1 reads MDHEN; CDR2 reads SYDVKM. The CDR3 DNA follows: TGTGCCAGCAGTGGCCTTTATAGCAATCAGCCCCAGCATTTT. Its protein product is CASSGLYSNQPQHF.

The rearrangement uses TRBV5-1 and TRBJ1-4; D is ambiguous. This CDR3 is 13 amino acids long. Between the trimmed V and J ends, which lost 0 bases and 7 bases, there was a span of 7 bases. Germline V gene sequence: CDR1 SGHRS, CDR2 YFSETQ. The DNA for the CDR3 is TGCGCCAGCAGCTTGGATCGCCCTGAAAAACTGTTTTTT. Its protein is CASSLDRPEKLFF.

J is TRBJ2-7 and V is TRBV6-5, with D possibly matching TRBD1 (6 bases). V lost 10 bases and J 4 bases, leaving 17 bases between the germline ends. Germline lookup yields CDR1 MNHEY and CDR2 SVGAGI. The CDR3 has 13 amino acids. CDR3 coding DNA: TGTGCCACCCAACAAGACAGGCCGTACGAGCAGTACTTC. Protein sequence: CATQQDRPYEQYF.

This chain joins TRBV5-6 and TRBJ2-1; weak D call: TRBD2 (5 bases). V was pared by 1 base and J by 5 bases, with 16 bases between. The CDR3 sequence is 16 residues long. CDR1 and CDR2 from the germline V gene are SGHDT and YYEEEE. CDR3 bases: TGTGCCAGCAGCTTGTCGGGGAACCCGGTCGACAATGAGCAGTTCTTC. This codes for CASSLSGNPVDNEQFF.

The chain combines TRBV11-1 with TRBJ1-1; no definite D call. Trimming took 4 bases from V and 5 from J, leaving 11 bases between them. CDR1 is SGHAT and CDR2 is FQDESV in the germline V gene (reference sequence). The CDR3 covers 13 residues. CDR3 nucleotides: TGTGCCAGCAGCTCCGTTGTGGGGACTGAAGCTTTCTTT. Encoded protein: CASSSVVGTEAFF.

This rearrangement joins TRBV6-6 to TRBJ2-7, with 9 positions matching TRBD2. CDR3 length: 15 residues. Trimming at V came to 10 bases and at J to 2 bases, leaving 12 bases not matched to a gene. CDR1 is MNHNY and CDR2 is SVGAGI in the germline V gene (reference sequence). CDR3 DNA sequence: TGTGCCACTATTCCGGCGGGAGGGCCCGCCTACGAGCAGTACTTC. It specifies CATIPAGGPAYEQYF.

This sequence joins TRBV5-1 and TRBJ2-1, with 9 bases aligning to TRBD1. The germline gives CDR1 SGHRS, CDR2 YFSETQ. Trimming took 0 bases from V and 2 from J; bases not matched to a gene: 3. This CDR3 contains 16 residues. This CDR3 reads CASSLGDRGAYNEQFF. The CDR3 coding sequence is TGCGCCAGCAGCTTGGGTGACAGGGGGGCCTACAATGAGCAGTTCTTC. The full variable domain, in which reference TRBV5-1 and TRBJ2-1 provide the parts outside the CDR3, is KAGVTQTPRYLIKTRGQQVTLSCSPISGHRSVSWYQQTPGQGLQFLFEYFSETQRNKGNFPGRFSGRQFSNSRSEMNVSTLELGDSALYLCASSLGDRGAYNEQFFGPGTRLTVL.

V usage is TRBV5-1 and J usage is TRBJ2-2; D may match TRBD1 or TRBD2 (5 bases each). The germline V gene encodes CDR1 SGHRS and CDR2 YFSETQ. CDR3 size: 15 residues. V was shortened by 4 bases and J by 4 bases, with 14 bases between the two germline ends. The CDR3 sequence: CASSPGTVGTGELFF. DNA for the CDR3: TGCGCCAGCAGCCCGGGGACCGTGGGCACCGGGGAGCTGTTTTTT.

This chain links TRBV2 with TRBJ2-7; weak D call: TRBD2 (5 bases). The length of the CDR3 is 12 residues. V was cut by 8 bases and J by 5 bases, with 13 bases left in between. Germline assignment: CDR1 SNHLY and CDR2 FYNNEI. This chain's CDR3 is CASGERLDEQYF. The CDR3 coding sequence is TGTGCCAGCGGGGAGAGACTTGACGAGCAGTACTTC.

The chain recombines TRBV4-3 with TRBJ2-7, with TRBD1 identical over 8 bases. CDR3 length equals 15 residues. Germline V gives CDR1 LGHNA, CDR2 YSLEER. Trimming took 2 bases from V and 6 from J; bases not matched to a gene: 9. The chain's CDR3 is CASSQPGGLLSEQYF. The CDR3 DNA sequence: TGCGCCAGCAGCCAACCAGGGGGCCTCCTGTCCGAGCAGTACTTC.

The chain is built from TRBV9 and TRBJ2-1, with D tentatively TRBD2 (6 bases). CDR3 length: 14 amino acids. CDR1 is SGDLS, CDR2 YYNGEE, per germline. V was trimmed by 4 bases and J by 3 bases, leaving 11 bases between them. CDR3: CASSRAGLYNEQFF. DNA of the CDR3: TGTGCCAGCAGCCGAGCGGGCCTCTACAATGAGCAGTTCTTC.

The V gene is TRBV27, the J gene TRBJ2-1, with TRBD2 matching over 9 bases. J gave up 8 bases and V 3 bases, and 11 bases lay outside the gene matches. Germline CDR1 MNHEY, CDR2 SMNVEV (reference sequence). This CDR3 region has 16 residues. This CDR3 is CASSFEGGRAYYEQFF. In nucleotides, the CDR3 is TGTGCCAGCAGTTTCGAAGGCGGGAGGGCCTATTATGAGCAGTTCTTC.

The V and J genes are TRBV25-1 and TRBJ2-5; D is unclear. Germline V gene lookup returns CDR1 MGHDK and CDR2 SYGVNS. This CDR3 contains 12 residues. V gave up 3 bases and J gave up 0 bases, with 2 bases separating them. In nucleotides, the CDR3 is TGTGCCAGCAGTGACTACCAAGAGACCCAGTACTTC. It translates to CASSDYQETQYF.

The chain employs TRBV2 and TRBJ1-5; no clear D gene. Germline V gives CDR1 SNHLY, CDR2 FYNNEI. V lost 5 bases, J lost 1 base, and 9 bases lay in between. This CDR3 comprises 14 residues. This CDR3 is CASSNQLSNQPQHF. In nucleotides, the CDR3 is TGTGCCAGCAGTAATCAGCTGAGCAATCAGCCCCAGCATTTT.

The chain couples TRBV11-1 to TRBJ1-2, with D unclear. This CDR3 comprises 14 residues. Germline loops: CDR1 SGHAT, CDR2 FQDESV (reference sequence). Trimming left V 10 bases short and J 4 bases short, with 19 bases between. This CDR3 is CATSPSTVLYGYTF. CDR3 sequence (DNA): TGTGCCACATCACCCTCCACAGTCCTCTATGGCTACACCTTC.

This clone was observed a handful of times. The rearrangement joins TRBV7-2 to TRBJ2-7; 10 bases align to TRBD1. The ends lost 3 bases at V and 2 bases at J; junction bases unmatched: 1. The CDR3 is 14 amino acids. Germline V gives CDR1 SGHTA, CDR2 FQGNSA. For the CDR3, the DNA is TGTGCCAGCAGCTTGGGGACAGGGGCCTACGAGCAGTACTTC. Its protein product is CASSLGTGAYEQYF.